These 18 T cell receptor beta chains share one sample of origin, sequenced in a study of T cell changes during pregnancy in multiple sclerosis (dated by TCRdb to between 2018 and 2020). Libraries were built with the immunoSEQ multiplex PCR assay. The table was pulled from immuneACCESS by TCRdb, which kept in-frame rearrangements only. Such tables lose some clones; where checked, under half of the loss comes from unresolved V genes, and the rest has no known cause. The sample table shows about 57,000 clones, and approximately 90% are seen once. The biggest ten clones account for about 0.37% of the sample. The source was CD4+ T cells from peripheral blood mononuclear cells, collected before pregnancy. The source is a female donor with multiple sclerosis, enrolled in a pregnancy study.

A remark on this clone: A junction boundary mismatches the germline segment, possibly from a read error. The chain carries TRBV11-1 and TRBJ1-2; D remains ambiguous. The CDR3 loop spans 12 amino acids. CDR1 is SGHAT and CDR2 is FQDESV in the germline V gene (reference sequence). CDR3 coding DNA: TGTGCCAGCAGCTCCACACACTATACCCCCATCTTC. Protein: CASSSTHYTPIF.

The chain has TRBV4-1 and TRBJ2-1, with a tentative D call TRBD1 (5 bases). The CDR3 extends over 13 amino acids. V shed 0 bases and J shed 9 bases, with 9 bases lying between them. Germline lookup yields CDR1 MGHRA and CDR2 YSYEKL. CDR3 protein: CASSQDPRGEQFF. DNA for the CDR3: TGCGCCAGCAGCCAAGATCCTAGGGGTGAGCAGTTCTTC.

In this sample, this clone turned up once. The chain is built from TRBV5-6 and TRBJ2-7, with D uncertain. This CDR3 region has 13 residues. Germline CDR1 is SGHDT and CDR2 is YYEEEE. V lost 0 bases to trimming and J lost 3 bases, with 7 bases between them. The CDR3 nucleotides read TGTGCCAGCAGCTTGGTCGGGTACTACGAGCAGTACTTC. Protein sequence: CASSLVGYYEQYF.

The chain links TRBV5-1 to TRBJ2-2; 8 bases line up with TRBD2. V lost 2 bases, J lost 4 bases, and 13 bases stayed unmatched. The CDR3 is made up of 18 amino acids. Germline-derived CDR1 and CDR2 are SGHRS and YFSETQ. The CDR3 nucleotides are TGCGCCAGCAGCTTTGGTATGAGAGCGGGGGCGGGCACCGGGGAGCTGTTTTTT. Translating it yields CASSFGMRAGAGTGELFF.

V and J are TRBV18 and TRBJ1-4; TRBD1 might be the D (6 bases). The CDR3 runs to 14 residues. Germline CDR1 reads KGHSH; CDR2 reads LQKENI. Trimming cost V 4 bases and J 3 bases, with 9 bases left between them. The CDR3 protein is CASSLQGPNEKLFF. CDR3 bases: TGTGCCAGCTCACTCCAGGGGCCTAATGAAAAACTGTTTTTT.

The CDR3: CASSPGVANTLVEQYF. The CDR3 DNA reads as TGTGCCAGCAGCCCCGGAGTAGCGAACACTCTTGTCGAGCAGTACTTC. J is TRBJ2-7 and V is TRBV5-5, with D possibly matching TRBD2 (5 bases). The CDR3 consists of 16 residues. Germline CDR1 is SGHKS and CDR2 is YYEKEE (reference sequence). Trimming cost V 4 bases and J 6 bases, with 23 bases left between them. Based on the CDR3 plus reference TRBV5-5 and TRBJ2-7, the full variable domain is DAGVTQSPTHLIKTRGQQVTLRCSPISGHKSVSWYQQVLGQGPQFIFQYYEKEERGRGNFPDRFSARQFPNYSSELNVNALLLGDSALYLCASSPGVANTLVEQYFGPGTRLTVT.

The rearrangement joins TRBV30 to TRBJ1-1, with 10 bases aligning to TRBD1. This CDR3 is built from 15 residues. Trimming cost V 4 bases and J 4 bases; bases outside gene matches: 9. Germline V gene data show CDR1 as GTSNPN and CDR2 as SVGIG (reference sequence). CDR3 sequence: CAWIRGDRGSTEAFF. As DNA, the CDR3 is TGTGCCTGGATTCGGGGGGACAGGGGAAGCACTGAAGCTTTCTTT. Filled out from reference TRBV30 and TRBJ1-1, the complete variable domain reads SQTIHQWPATLVQPVGSPLSLECTVEGTSNPNLYWYRQAAGRGLQLLFYSVGIGQISSEVPQNLSASRPQDRQFILSSKKLLLSDSGFYLCAWIRGDRGSTEAFFGQGTRLTVV.

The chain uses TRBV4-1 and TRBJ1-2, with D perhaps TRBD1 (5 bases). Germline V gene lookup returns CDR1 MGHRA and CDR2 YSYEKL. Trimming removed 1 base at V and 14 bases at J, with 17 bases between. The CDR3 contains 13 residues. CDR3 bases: TGCGCCAGCAGCCAAGCGGTATTGCAGGGAAATACCTTC. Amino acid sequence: CASSQAVLQGNTF.

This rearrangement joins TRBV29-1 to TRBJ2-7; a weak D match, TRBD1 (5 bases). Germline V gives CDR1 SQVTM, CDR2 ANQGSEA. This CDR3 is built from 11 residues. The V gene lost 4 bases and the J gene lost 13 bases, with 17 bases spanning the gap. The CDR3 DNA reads TGCAGCGTTGGAACCCAGGGTGTGATCTACTTC. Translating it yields CSVGTQGVIYF.

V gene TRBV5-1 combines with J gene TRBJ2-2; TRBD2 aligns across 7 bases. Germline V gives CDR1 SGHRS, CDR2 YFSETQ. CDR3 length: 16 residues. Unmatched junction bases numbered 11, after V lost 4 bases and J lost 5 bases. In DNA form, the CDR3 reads TGCGCCAGCAGCGTGGGACTACCCTTCGGGACCGGGGAGCTGTTTTTT. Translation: CASSVGLPFGTGELFF. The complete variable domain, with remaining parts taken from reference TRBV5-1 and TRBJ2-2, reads KAGVTQTPRYLIKTRGQQVTLSCSPISGHRSVSWYQQTPGQGLQFLFEYFSETQRNKGNFPGRFSGRQFSNSRSEMNVSTLELGDSALYLCASSVGLPFGTGELFFGEGSRLTVL.

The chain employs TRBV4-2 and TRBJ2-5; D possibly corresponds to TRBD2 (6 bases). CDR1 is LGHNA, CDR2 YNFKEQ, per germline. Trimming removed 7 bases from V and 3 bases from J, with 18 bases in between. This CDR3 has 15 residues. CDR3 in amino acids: CASTLSTVAEETQYF. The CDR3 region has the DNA TGTGCCAGCACCCTATCCACCGTAGCGGAAGAGACCCAGTACTTC.

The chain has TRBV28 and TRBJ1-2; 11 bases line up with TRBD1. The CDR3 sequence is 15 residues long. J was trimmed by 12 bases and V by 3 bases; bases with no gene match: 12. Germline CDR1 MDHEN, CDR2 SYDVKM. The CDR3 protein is CASSLTGQGDWVDTF. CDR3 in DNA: TGTGCCAGCAGTTTGACGGGACAGGGGGATTGGGTGGACACCTTC.

The CDR3 loop is CASSSAPGPHSGANVLTF. The CDR3 DNA is TGCGCCAGCAGCTCCGCCCCAGGGCCACACTCTGGGGCCAACGTCCTGACTTTC. V is TRBV5-1 and J is TRBJ2-6; possible D gene TRBD1, 5 bases. With 3 bases removed from V and 0 bases from J, the gap between germline ends came to 16 bases. The germline V gene encodes CDR1 SGHRS and CDR2 YFSETQ. The CDR3 consists of 18 residues.

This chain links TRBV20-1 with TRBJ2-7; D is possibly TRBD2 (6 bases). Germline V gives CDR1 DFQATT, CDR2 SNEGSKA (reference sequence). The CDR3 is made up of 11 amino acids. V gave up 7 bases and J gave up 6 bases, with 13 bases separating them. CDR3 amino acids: CSVGGKGEQYF. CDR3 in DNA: TGCAGTGTGGGGGGTAAAGGCGAGCAGTACTTC.

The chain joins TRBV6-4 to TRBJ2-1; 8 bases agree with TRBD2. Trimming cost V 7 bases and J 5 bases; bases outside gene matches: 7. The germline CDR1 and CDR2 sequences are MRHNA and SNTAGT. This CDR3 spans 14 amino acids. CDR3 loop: CASTKILADNEQFF. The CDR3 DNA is TGTGCCAGCACTAAAATACTAGCGGACAATGAGCAGTTCTTC.

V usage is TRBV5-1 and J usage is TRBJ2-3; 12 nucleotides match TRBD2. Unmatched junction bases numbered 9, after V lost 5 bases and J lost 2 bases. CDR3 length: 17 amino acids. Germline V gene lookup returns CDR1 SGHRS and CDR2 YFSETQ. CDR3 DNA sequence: TGCGCCAGCAGGAGAGGGCTAGCGGGAGGGGACACAGATACGCAGTATTTT. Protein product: CASRRGLAGGDTDTQYF. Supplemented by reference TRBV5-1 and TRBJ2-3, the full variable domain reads KAGVTQTPRYLIKTRGQQVTLSCSPISGHRSVSWYQQTPGQGLQFLFEYFSETQRNKGNFPGRFSGRQFSNSRSEMNVSTLELGDSALYLCASRRGLAGGDTDTQYFGPGTRLTVL.

As DNA, the CDR3 is TGTGCCAGCTCACCTTTCGGAGAGAACTATGGCTACACCTTC. Amino acid sequence: CASSPFGENYGYTF. This rearrangement joins TRBV18 to TRBJ1-2, with D unclear. Per germline, CDR1 KGHSH and CDR2 LQKENI. The V and J ends lost 3 bases and 2 bases respectively, with 10 bases between them. The CDR3 has 14 amino acids.

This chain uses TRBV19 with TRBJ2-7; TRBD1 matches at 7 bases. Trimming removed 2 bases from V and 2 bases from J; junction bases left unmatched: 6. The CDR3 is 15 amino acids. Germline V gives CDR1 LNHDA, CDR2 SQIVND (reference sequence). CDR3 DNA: TGTGCCAGTAGTATAACGACAGGGAACCCCTACGAGCAGTACTTC. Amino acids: CASSITTGNPYEQYF.